The present T cell receptor beta chain was sequenced within a study of regulatory T cells in long-lasting Graves disease. This clonotype has ten or more counts. Its cognate antigen is unknown. Sample time point: persistent/refractory GD, antithyroid drugs over 5 years with positive TRAb. Scientists built the TCR library using RNA that was extracted from PBMCs. The authors built TCR beta libraries using iRepertoire HTBI primers and Arm-PCR of CDR3 regions. Each CDR3 protein gets one entry after TCRdb re-called the multiplex PCR reads with MiXCR. Of more than 300,000 distinct CDR3 sequences listed, roughly 21% are singletons. CDR3 size: 15 residues. The junction had 7 bases not matched to a gene; V was cut back by 7 bases and J by 2 bases. CDR1 is KGHDR, CDR2 SFDVKD, per germline. The study, taken as a whole, reports: In persistent patients, shared public clonotypes (roughly 2,700) outnumbered those in new patients (nearly 1,000).

The receptor's source is a female donor with Graves disease. The material sequenced was peripheral blood mononuclear cells (PBMCs), taken when the disease was refractory, from a patient treated with antithyroid drugs. This chain connects TRBV24-1 to TRBJ2-5, with 9 positions matching TRBD1. The CDR3 DNA reads as TGTGCCACCAGGGACAGGGGTAAATCACAAGAGACCCAGTACTTC. It yields the protein CATRDRGKSQETQYF.